The present T cell receptor beta chain was sequenced within a study of human T cells and chemical hapten exposure (dated by TCRdb to the early 2020s). Regarding the study in general: For sensitization, 2% DPC in acetone was applied to a roughly 2 cm by roughly 2 cm area of upper inner arm skin. About 30 alopecia patients provided blood for TCR sequencing at one to four time points (pre-sensitization, 2, 6 and 24 weeks). This study followed changes in the peripheral blood TCR repertoire in vivo during primary and secondary sensitization of alopecia patients to the hapten diphenylcyclopropenone (DPC). The mostly female patient cohort included alopecia areata with under or over 50% scalp involvement, alopecia totalis and alopecia universalis. Patch tests used Finn chambers with 0.01% DPC on the upper back, scored after 6 days by International Contact Dermatitis Research Group standards. Patients additionally received weekly therapeutic DPC doses to the scalp throughout the roughly 24-week study period. Libraries were pooled for sequencing, and variation in per-sample TCR yields was attributed mainly to small differences in library volumes within the pool. Blood was sampled from patients pre-sensitization (week 0) and at 2, 6 and about 24 weeks after DPC sensitization. Here is what the overall study found, with its caveats: Repeated subsampling changed both the strength of the expansion versus patch-test correlation and the threshold at which the correlation became significant. Expanded TCRs formed significantly more large CDR3 similarity clusters than pre-sensitization or healthy control sets, consistent with antigen-driven responses. The number of PT1 expanded TCRs positively correlated with patch test score, significant at thresholds 8, 16 and 32 but not 4. DPC sensitization did not change the number of TCRs with a frequency above 1 in 1000, and there was no evidence of changes in global repertoire structure. All patients had alopecia, a presumed autoimmune disease, so their immune response might differ from that of healthy individuals.

As concerns this clonotype: Its antigen is currently not known. No clone much larger than this one lies a single base away; base qualities are absent.

Including the terminal cysteine and phenylalanine, the CDR3 comprises 16 residues. The only DNA kept is the CDR3, 48 bases in frame from the first base. From a lookup of the germline V gene, CDR1 and CDR2 are MNHEY and SVGAGI. The V and J ends are trimmed by 7 bases and 7 bases, leaving 23 bases between them. The time point label corresponds to: pre-sensitization, week 0. In light of the paper, this sample's treatment or condition label describes: therapeutic diphenylcyclopropenone sensitization with weekly scalp DPC. At each patch-test visit, blood was drawn before the patch test was applied. Patients were eligible if aged 18 to 70, diagnosed with alopecia and judged suitable for DPC therapy, and pregnant patients were excluded. Total RNA was isolated from unfractionated whole blood collected in Tempus Blood RNA tubes. Library construction relied on RACE. Sequencing used a NextSeq 500. During library preparation, unique molecular identifiers were attached to individual cDNA molecules so that TCRs could be counted quantitatively and reproducibly. For every blood RNA sample, sequencing covered both the TCR alpha and TCR beta chains. The paper's processing steps were these. A median of about 100,000 TCRs per sample was observed, with a range of about 23,224 to 700,000. The Decombinator software suite was used to annotate the V, J and CDR3 of the TCR reads. To make PS versus PT1 abundance plots, every sample was subsampled to the same number of TCRs (28,000). Expanded TCRs were defined as absent before sensitization and observed at least eight times at the 2-week time point. Using fastp at Q25 and MiXCR, TCRdb reprocessed the public reads and kept productive beta chains. Rows with a matching CDR3 protein are joined into one entry that keeps the most common DNA and genes. The V and J calls and clone size come from TCRdb's table, not from the authors' own analysis. In this sample the table shows tens of thousands of distinct CDR3 sequences, nearly 10% of which occur a single time. The top ten constitute about 3.5% of the sample.

The clonotype was recovered from a woman between 35 and 50 years old with alopecia areata. Some clones in this sample may be carry-over from other donors' samples. The material sequenced was whole blood, taken in connection with sensitization to the hapten diphenylcyclopropenone (DPC). The chain employs TRBV6-5 and TRBJ2-1; the D gene is perhaps TRBD2, on 7 matching bases. The sequenced DNA: TGTGCCAGCACAGCGAAAGAGGGGGGGCGAAGAAATGAGCAGTTCTTC. Its translation reads: CASTAKEGGRRNEQFF.